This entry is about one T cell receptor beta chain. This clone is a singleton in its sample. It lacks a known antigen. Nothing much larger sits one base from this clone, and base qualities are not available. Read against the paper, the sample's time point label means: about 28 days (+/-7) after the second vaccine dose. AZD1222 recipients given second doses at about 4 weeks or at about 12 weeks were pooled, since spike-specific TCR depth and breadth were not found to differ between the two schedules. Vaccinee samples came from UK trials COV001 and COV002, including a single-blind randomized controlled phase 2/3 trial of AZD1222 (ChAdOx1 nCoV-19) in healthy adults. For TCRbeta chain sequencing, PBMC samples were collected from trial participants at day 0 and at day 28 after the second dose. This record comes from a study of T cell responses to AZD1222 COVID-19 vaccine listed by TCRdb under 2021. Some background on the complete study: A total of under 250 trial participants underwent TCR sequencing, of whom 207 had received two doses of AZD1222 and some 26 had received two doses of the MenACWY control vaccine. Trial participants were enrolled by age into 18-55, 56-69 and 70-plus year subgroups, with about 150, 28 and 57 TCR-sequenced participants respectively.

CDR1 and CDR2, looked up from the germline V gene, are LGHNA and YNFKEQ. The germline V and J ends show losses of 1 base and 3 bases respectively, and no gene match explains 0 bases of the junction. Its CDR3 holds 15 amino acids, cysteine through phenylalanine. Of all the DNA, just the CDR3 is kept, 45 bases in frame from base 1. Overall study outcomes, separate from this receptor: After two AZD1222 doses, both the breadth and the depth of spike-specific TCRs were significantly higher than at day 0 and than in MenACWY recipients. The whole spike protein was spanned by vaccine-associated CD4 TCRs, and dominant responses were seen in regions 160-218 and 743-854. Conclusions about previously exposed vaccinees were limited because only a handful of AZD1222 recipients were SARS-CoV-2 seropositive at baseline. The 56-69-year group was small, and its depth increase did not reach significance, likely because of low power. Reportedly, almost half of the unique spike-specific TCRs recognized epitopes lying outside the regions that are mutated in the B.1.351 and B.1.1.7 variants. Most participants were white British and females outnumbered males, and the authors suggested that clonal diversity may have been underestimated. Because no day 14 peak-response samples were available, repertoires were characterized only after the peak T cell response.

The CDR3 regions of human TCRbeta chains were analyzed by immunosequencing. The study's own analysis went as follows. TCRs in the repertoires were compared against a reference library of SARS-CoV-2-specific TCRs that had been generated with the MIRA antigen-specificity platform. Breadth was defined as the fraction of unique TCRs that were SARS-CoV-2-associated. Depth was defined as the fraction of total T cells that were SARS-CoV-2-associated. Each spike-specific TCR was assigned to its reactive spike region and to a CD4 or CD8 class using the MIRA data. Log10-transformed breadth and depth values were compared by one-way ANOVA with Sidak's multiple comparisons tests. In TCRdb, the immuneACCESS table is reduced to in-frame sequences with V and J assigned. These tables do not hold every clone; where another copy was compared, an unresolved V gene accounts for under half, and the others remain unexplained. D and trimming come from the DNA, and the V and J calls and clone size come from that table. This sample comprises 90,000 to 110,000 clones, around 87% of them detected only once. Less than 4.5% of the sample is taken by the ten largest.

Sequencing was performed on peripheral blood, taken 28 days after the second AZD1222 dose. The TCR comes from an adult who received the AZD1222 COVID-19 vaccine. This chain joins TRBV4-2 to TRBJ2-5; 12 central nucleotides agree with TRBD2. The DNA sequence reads TGTGCCAGCAGCCAAGGGACTAGCGGGAAAGAGACCCAGTACTTC. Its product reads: CASSQGTSGKETQYF.